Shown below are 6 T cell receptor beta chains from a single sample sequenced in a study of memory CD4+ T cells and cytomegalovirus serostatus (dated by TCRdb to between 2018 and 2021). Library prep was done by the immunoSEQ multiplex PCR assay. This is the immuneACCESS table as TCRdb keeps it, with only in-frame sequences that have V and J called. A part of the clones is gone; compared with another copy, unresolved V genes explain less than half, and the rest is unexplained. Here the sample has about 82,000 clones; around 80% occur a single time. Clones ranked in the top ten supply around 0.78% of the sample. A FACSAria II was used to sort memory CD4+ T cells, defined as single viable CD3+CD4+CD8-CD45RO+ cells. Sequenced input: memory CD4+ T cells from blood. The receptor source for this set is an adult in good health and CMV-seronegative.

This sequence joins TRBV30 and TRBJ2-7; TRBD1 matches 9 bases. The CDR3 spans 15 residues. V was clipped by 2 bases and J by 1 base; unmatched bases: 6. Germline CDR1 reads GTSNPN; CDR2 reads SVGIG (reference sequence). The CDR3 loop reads CAWSHDRGISYEQYF. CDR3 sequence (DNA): TGTGCCTGGAGTCACGACAGGGGGATTTCCTACGAGCAGTACTTC. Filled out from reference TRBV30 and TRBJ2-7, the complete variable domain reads SQTIHQWPATLVQPVGSPLSLECTVEGTSNPNLYWYRQAAGRGLQLLFYSVGIGQISSEVPQNLSASRPQDRQFILSSKKLLLSDSGFYLCAWSHDRGISYEQYFGPGTRLTVT.

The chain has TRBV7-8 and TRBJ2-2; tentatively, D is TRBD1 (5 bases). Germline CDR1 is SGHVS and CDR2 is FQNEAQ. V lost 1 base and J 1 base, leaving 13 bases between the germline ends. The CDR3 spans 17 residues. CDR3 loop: CASSLVGNRRNTGELFF. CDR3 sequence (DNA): TGTGCCAGCAGCTTAGTGGGCAACAGGAGGAACACCGGGGAGCTGTTTTTT.

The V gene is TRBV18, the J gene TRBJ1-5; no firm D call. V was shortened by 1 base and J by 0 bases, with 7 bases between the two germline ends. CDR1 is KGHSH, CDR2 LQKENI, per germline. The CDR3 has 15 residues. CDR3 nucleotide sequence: TGTGCCAGCTCACCACTACACATTAGCAATCAGCCCCAGCATTTT. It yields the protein CASSPLHISNQPQHF. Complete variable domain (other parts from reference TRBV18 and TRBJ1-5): NAGVMQNPRHLVRRRGQEARLRCSPMKGHSHVYWYRQLPEEGLKFMVYLQKENIIDESGMPKERFSAEFPKEGPSILRIQQVVRGDSAAYFCASSPLHISNQPQHFGDGTRLSIL.

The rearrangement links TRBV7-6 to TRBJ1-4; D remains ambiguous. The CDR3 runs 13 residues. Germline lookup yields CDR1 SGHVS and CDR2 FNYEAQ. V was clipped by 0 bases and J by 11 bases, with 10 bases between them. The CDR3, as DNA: TGTGCCAGCAGCTTAGCGGAGGGCGCGAAACTGTTTTTT. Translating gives CASSLAEGAKLFF.

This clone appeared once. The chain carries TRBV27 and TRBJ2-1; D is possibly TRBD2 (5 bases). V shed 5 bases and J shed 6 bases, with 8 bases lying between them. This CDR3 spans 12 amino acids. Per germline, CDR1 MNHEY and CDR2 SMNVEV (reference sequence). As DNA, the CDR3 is TGTGCCAGCAGTAGACGGGGCAATGAGCAGTTCTTC. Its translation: CASSRRGNEQFF.

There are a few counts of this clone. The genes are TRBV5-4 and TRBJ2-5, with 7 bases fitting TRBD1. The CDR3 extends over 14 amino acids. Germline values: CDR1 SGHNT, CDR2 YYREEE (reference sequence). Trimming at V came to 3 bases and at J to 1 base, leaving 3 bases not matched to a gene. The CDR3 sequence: CASSSGQSQETQYF. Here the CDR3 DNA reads TGTGCCAGCAGCTCGGGACAGTCCCAAGAGACCCAGTACTTC. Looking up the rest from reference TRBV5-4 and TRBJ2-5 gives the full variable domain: ETGVTQSPTHLIKTRGQQVTLRCSSQSGHNTVSWYQQALGQGPQFIFQYYREEENGRGNFPPRFSGLQFPNYSSELNVNALELDDSALYLCASSSGQSQETQYFGPGTRLLVL.